The rows below give T cell receptor beta chains drawn from one sample of a study of beta chain features in type 1 diabetes. Measured with immunoSEQ multiplex PCR; TCRdb has only the in-frame clones, and not every one. The sample carries 100,000 to 150,000 clones, around a sixth recorded once. Input material: central memory CD4+ T cells from blood. The receptors shown here come from a man younger than 30 with type 1 diabetes. The CDR3 runs from the conserved cysteine through the conserved F or W.

>TRBV15|TRBJ1-2
CATSKGAQTNYGYTF
>TRBV7-2|TRBJ2-5
CASSLVGTEETQYF
>TRBV29-1|TRBJ1-4
CSVISINEKLFF
>TRBV19|TRBJ2-7
CASTLSGQGNYEQYF
>TRBV11-2|TRBJ2-7
CASSPGARIYEQYF
>TRBV6-5|TRBJ2-7
CASSGTSSSYEQYF
>TRBV5-1|TRBJ2-1
CASGRGGNILYNEQFF
>TRBV30|TRBJ2-1
CAWSVWGNEQFF
>TRBV2|TRBJ1-1
CASSPQGSHTEAFF
>TRBV4-3|TRBJ2-1
CASSQVRGGYNEQFF
>TRBV5-4|TRBJ2-5
CASSPGLAKETQYF
>TRBV4-3|TRBJ2-7
CASSRQPGQGSYEQYF
>TRBV29-1|TRBJ1-1
CSVVSDPLTPEAFF
>TRBV5-6|TRBJ2-1
CASSSGTTYNEQFF
>TRBV18|TRBJ2-1
CASSLRTSGSSEQFF
>TRBV15|TRBJ2-1
CATSRGEGTPYNEQFF
>TRBV9|TRBJ2-3
CASSVVAGADTQYF
>TRBV13|TRBJ2-7
CASSLDATYEQYF
>TRBV4-2|TRBJ2-7
CASSQASQAVEYF
>TRBV5-1|TRBJ2-5
CASSLGSSQETQYF
>TRBV5-4|TRBJ2-1
CASTTGTGSYNEQFF
>TRBV6-1|TRBJ2-5
CASSEAFPGTGIETQYF
>TRBV7-9|TRBJ2-1
CASSLINIVADNEQFF
>TRBV18|TRBJ1-1
CASSPQDSPNTEAFF
>TRBV29-1|TRBJ1-5
CSDSGTLSNQPQHF
>TRBV29-1|TRBJ2-1
CSVSERWNEQFF
>TRBV30|TRBJ2-7
CAWSVGQGYEQYF
>TRBV6-5|TRBJ2-7
CASSYTGQLGVYEQYF
>TRBV4-2|TRBJ1-5
CASSPILGSLAQPQHF
>TRBV9|TRBJ2-5
CASSPQGAPLGETQYF
>TRBV7-9|TRBJ1-6
CASSFQGRGNSPLHF
>TRBV7-9|TRBJ2-3
CASRSGGGTDTQYF
>TRBV4-2|TRBJ2-7
CASSSRTGSYEQYF
>TRBV15|TRBJ1-5
CATKVGDQPQHF
>TRBV19|TRBJ1-5
CASSITGPQPQHF
>TRBV5-1|TRBJ2-3
CASSFTGGADTQYF
>TRBV5-1|TRBJ2-1
CASSLEGTGSSGYSYNEQFF
>TRBV4-3|TRBJ2-7
CASSQDRNTEQYF